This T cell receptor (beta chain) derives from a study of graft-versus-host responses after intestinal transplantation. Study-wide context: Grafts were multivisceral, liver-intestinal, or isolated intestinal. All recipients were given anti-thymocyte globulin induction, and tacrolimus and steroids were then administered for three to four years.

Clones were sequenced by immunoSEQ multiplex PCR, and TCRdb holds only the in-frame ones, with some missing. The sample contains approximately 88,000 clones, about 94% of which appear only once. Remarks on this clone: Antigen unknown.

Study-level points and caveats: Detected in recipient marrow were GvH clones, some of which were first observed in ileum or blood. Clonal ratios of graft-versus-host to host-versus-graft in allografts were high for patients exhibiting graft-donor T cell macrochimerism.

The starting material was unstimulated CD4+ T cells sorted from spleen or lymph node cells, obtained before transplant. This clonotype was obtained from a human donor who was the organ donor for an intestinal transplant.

The CDR3 DNA reads TGTGCCAGCAGCCTAGGTGGCAGGGTCTCGGAGCCCCAGCATTTT. Protein sequence: CASSLGGRVSEPQHF. V and J are TRBV28 and TRBJ1-5, with a possible D match to TRBD1 (5 bases). The CDR3 runs 15 residues. CDR1 and CDR2 (germline): MDHEN, SYDVKM. Trimming pared 6 bases from V and 8 bases from J, leaving 20 bases between.